What follows describes a single T cell receptor (beta chain). Its antigen is currently not known. Base-call qualities are not available, and no considerably larger clone is one nucleotide away. Counted from cysteine to phenylalanine, this CDR3 has 15 amino acids. CDR3 DNA is the only sequence kept; it has 45 bases, read in frame from the first base. V is clipped by 7 bases and J by 5 bases, and the sequence between their germline boundaries is 20 bases long. The germline V gene (reference sequence) gives CDR1 as LNHDA and CDR2 as SQIVND. This sample was taken from a study of T cell responses to AZD1222 COVID-19 vaccine (dated by TCRdb to 2020 to 2022). A note on the overall study: AZD1222 recipients given second doses at about 4 weeks or at about 12 weeks were pooled, since spike-specific TCR depth and breadth were not found to differ between the two schedules. TCR sequencing covered fewer than 250 trial participants: around 210 given two doses of AZD1222 and approximately 26 given two doses of MenACWY control vaccine. Trial participants were enrolled by age into subgroups of 18-55, 56-69 and 70-plus years, and around 150, 29 and 61 TCR-sequenced participants, respectively, were included in these subgroups.

What the time point label conveys for this sample: baseline before first vaccination. Vaccinee samples came from UK trials COV001 and COV002, including a single-blind randomized controlled phase 2/3 trial of AZD1222 (ChAdOx1 nCoV-19) in healthy adults. For TCRbeta chain sequencing, PBMC samples were collected from trial participants at day 0 and at day 28 after the second dose. The CDR3 regions of human TCRbeta chains were analyzed by immunosequencing. In the source study's methods: TCRs in the repertoires were matched against a reference library of SARS-CoV-2-specific TCRs that had been generated with the MIRA antigen-specificity platform. Breadth meant the fraction of unique TCRs that were SARS-CoV-2-associated, whereas depth meant the fraction of total T cells that were SARS-CoV-2-associated. Using the MIRA data, each spike-specific TCR was mapped to the spike region that the TCR reacts to and placed in a CD4 or CD8 class. Log10-transformed breadth and depth values were compared by one-way ANOVA with Sidak's multiple comparisons tests. TCRdb took over this immuneACCESS table, retaining in-frame rearrangements with V and J assigned. Such tables are incomplete; in checked studies, under half of the missing clones stem from an unresolved V gene, and the remainder is unexplained. V, J and clone size are those of that table, while D and trimming were read from the DNA. This sample gives roughly 140,000 clones in total; 91% of them show up just once. Roughly 5.5% of the sample comes from the top ten.

What the work shows at the level of the full study, not this receptor alone: Reportedly, almost half of the unique spike-specific TCRs recognized epitopes lying outside the regions that are mutated in the B.1.351 and B.1.1.7 variants. Conclusions about previously exposed vaccinees are limited, since just a handful of AZD1222 recipients were seropositive for SARS-CoV-2 at baseline. The whole spike protein was spanned by vaccine-associated CD4 TCRs, and dominant responses were seen in regions 160-218 and 743-854. In the small 56-69-year group, the increase in depth fell short of significance, most likely because of low power. A significant rise in spike-specific TCR breadth and depth was observed after two AZD1222 doses relative to day 0 and relative to MenACWY recipients. Participants were mostly white British, with more females than males. The authors suggested clonal diversity may have been underestimated. Because no samples from the day 14 peak response were available, repertoires could be characterized only after the peak T cell response.

Recombination connected TRBV19 to TRBJ1-1, with the D gene not confidently named. Sequences were derived from peripheral blood, sampled on day 0 of AZD1222 vaccination. The receptor comes from an adult in good health. The CDR3: CASTPGPGRGTEAFF. The DNA sequence is as follows: TGTGCCAGTACTCCAGGTCCCGGACGTGGTACTGAAGCTTTCTTT.